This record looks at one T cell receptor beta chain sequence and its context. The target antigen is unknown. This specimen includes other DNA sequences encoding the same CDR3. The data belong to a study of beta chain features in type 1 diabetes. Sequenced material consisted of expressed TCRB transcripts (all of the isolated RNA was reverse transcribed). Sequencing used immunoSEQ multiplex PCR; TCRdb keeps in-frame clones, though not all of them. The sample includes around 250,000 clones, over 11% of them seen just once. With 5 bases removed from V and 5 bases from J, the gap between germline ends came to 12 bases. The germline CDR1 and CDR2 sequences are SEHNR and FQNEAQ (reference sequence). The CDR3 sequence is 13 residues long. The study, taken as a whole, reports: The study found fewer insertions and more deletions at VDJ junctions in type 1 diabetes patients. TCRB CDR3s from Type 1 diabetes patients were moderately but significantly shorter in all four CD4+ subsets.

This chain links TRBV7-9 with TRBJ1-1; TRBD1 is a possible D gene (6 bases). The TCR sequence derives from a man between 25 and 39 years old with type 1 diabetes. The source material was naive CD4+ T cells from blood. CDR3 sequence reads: CASSPQGRTEAFF. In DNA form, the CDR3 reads TGTGCCAGCAGCCCACAGGGAAGGACTGAAGCTTTCTTT. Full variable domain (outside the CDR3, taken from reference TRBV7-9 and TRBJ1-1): DTGVSQNPRHKITKRGQNVTFRCDPISEHNRLYWYRQTLGQGPEFLTYFQNEAQLEKSRLLSDRFSAERPKGSFSTLEIQRTEQGDSAMYLCASSPQGRTEAFFGQGTRLTVV.